One and the same sample provided the 26 T cell receptor beta chains below, sequenced in a study of response to subunit inactivated influenza vaccine. TCRdb called the RT-PCR reads again in MiXCR, with one record for every CDR3 protein. Among 500,000 to 550,000 distinct CDR3 sequences listed, 6.5% to 8% were seen once. Specimen: PBMCs from blood, collected roughly 24 months after vaccination. These receptors were obtained from a man between 50 and 75 years old who received an inactivated influenza vaccine.

This clonotype was seen a few times. The chain joins TRBV20-1 to TRBJ2-1; D possibly corresponds to TRBD1 (6 bases). Trimming left V 6 bases short and J 5 bases short, with 8 bases between. The germline gives CDR1 DFQATT, CDR2 SNEGSKA (reference sequence). This CDR3 comprises 11 residues. The CDR3 DNA reads TGCAGTGCCAGGACAGACAATGAGCAGTTCTTC. Its protein product is CSARTDNEQFF.

The V and J genes are TRBV20-1 and TRBJ2-1, with TRBD2 matching over 10 bases. J was trimmed by 7 bases and V by 5 bases; bases with no gene match: 2. This CDR3 comprises 12 residues. The germline gives CDR1 DFQATT, CDR2 SNEGSKA (reference sequence). Written as DNA, the CDR3 is TGCAGTGCTTTGGGACTAGCGAATGAGCAGTTCTTC. Protein product: CSALGLANEQFF.

This clonotype occurred a few times. The V call is TRBV20-1, the J call TRBJ2-3; 8 nucleotides align to TRBD1. V gave up 6 bases and J gave up 9 bases; unmatched junction bases: 5. The CDR3 is 11 amino acids. Germline values: CDR1 DFQATT, CDR2 SNEGSKA (reference sequence). The CDR3 protein is CSASPGGTQYF. The CDR3 DNA reads as TGCAGTGCGTCCCCAGGGGGCACGCAGTATTTT.

This clonotype was recorded a few times. The V gene is TRBV11-2, the J gene TRBJ2-5; D remains ambiguous. V was clipped by 1 base and J by 2 bases, with 11 bases between them. Germline V CDR1 and CDR2: SGHAT, FQNNGV. The length of the CDR3 is 15 residues. In nucleotides, the CDR3 is TGTGCCAGCAGCTTAGGAGTTTTACAGCAAGAGACCCAGTACTTC. Its protein product is CASSLGVLQQETQYF.

This clonotype was counted at least ten times. This rearrangement joins TRBV7-3 to TRBJ2-1, with TRBD2 as a possible D gene (5 bases). Germline V lookup: CDR1 SGHTA, CDR2 FQGTGA. V was trimmed by 0 bases and J by 4 bases, leaving 10 bases between them. This CDR3 is built from 15 residues. This CDR3 is CASSLTLTSYNEQFF. The CDR3 coding sequence is TGTGCCAGCAGCTTAACTCTCACTAGTTACAATGAGCAGTTCTTC. Variable domain in full (rest from reference TRBV7-3 and TRBJ2-1): GAGVSQTPSNKVTEKGKYVELRCDPISGHTALYWYRQSLGQGPEFLIYFQGTGAADDSGLPNDRFFAVRPEGSVSTLKIQRTERGDSAVYLCASSLTLTSYNEQFFGPGTRLTVL.

Turning to this clonotype: With a much larger clone just one base away, this may be a read error. The rearrangement links TRBV18 to TRBJ2-3; 9 nucleotides match TRBD2. The CDR3 contains 15 residues. From germline, CDR1 is KGHSH and CDR2 LQKENI. V trimming: 4 bases; J trimming: 5 bases; junction bases outside the gene matches: 7. CDR3 loop: CASSLAGAGVDTQYF. The CDR3, as DNA: TGTGCCAGCTCACTAGCGGGGGCCGGGGTAGATACGCAGTATTTT.

The chain combines TRBV10-3 with TRBJ1-2, with TRBD1 matching over 7 bases. The CDR3 loop spans 15 amino acids. Germline V gene lookup returns CDR1 ENHRY and CDR2 SYGVKD. V shed 4 bases and J 8 bases; nucleotides not matched to a gene: 13. In nucleotides, the CDR3 is TGTGCCATCAGTGGTGTCAGGGGGAAGCATACCGGCTACACCTTC. It specifies CAISGVRGKHTGYTF.

The chain uses TRBV19 and TRBJ1-1, with 7 bases fitting TRBD1. This CDR3 has 14 amino acids. V dropped 3 bases and J dropped 7; count of bases not matched to a gene: 8. Germline V gene sequence: CDR1 LNHDA, CDR2 SQIVND (reference sequence). CDR3 coding DNA: TGTGCCAGTAGTATCCGAGACAGGGTTAATGAAGCTTTCTTT. This gives the protein CASSIRDRVNEAFF.

This clonotype occurred a few times. The chain recombines TRBV6-2 or TRBV6-3 with TRBJ1-1; a weak D match, TRBD1 (6 bases). The CDR3 sequence is 19 residues long. The germline V gene encodes CDR1 MNHEY and CDR2 SVGEGT. V was cut by 8 bases and J by 0 bases, with 28 bases left in between. CDR3: CASEAGVGLKTPLNTEAFF. The CDR3 DNA sequence: TGTGCCAGCGAGGCAGGGGTAGGCCTCAAGACCCCCTTGAACACTGAAGCTTTCTTT.

This clonotype appeared many times. This chain joins TRBV5-5 and TRBJ2-5; D gene ambiguous. The CDR3 extends over 16 amino acids. CDR1 and CDR2 (germline): SGHKS, YYEKEE (reference sequence). Trimming removed 1 base from V and 2 bases from J, with 15 bases in between. As DNA, the CDR3 is TGTGCCAGCAGCTTGACCTCATATGCTGGTCAAGAGACCCAGTACTTC. Protein product: CASSLTSYAGQETQYF.

This clonotype was seen a few times. The chain couples TRBV3-1 to TRBJ1-2, with D perhaps matching TRBD1 (5 bases). CDR3 length equals 15 residues. CDR1 is LGHDT and CDR2 is YNNKEL in the germline V gene (reference sequence). Trimming cost V 4 bases and J 6 bases, with 18 bases left between them. The CDR3 sequence: CASSRRSEGIHGYTF. Here the CDR3 DNA reads TGTGCCAGCAGCCGGAGGAGCGAGGGGATCCATGGCTACACCTTC.

This clonotype has a count of ten or more. The rearrangement links TRBV5-4 to TRBJ2-5; D is uncertain. V shed 1 base and J shed 9 bases, with 13 bases lying between them. From germline, CDR1 is SGHNT and CDR2 YYREEE (reference sequence). CDR3 length: 13 amino acids. This CDR3 is CASSLPARSAQYF. CDR3 DNA sequence: TGTGCCAGCAGCTTGCCGGCTAGAAGTGCCCAGTACTTC.

This clonotype came up many times. J is TRBJ2-5 and V is TRBV25-1, with D possibly matching TRBD1 (5 bases). The CDR3 loop spans 12 amino acids. V lost 9 bases to trimming and J lost 4 bases, with 12 bases between them. The germline V gene has CDR1 MGHDK and CDR2 SYGVNS. The DNA for the CDR3 is TGTGCCAGTCAGGGTTTGCTAGAGACCCAGTACTTC. As protein: CASQGLLETQYF.

This clonotype has more than one count but fewer than ten. The V call is TRBV12-3 or TRBV12-4, the J call TRBJ2-7, with 8 bases lining up with TRBD2. The V and J ends lost 3 bases and 3 bases, in that order; junction bases with no gene match: 7. The CDR3 has 15 amino acids. This chain's CDR3 is CASSFGLAGNYEQYF. CDR3 DNA: TGTGCCAGCAGTTTTGGGCTAGCGGGCAACTACGAGCAGTACTTC.

This clonotype occurred a few times. The chain employs TRBV4-2 and TRBJ1-2; 9 nucleotides align to TRBD1. Germline V lookup: CDR1 LGHNA, CDR2 YNFKEQ. V lost 3 bases and J lost 3; bases outside the gene matches: 8. The CDR3 totals 16 residues. CDR3 nucleotide sequence: TGTGCCAGCAGCCATAGCACGGGACAGGGCGACTATGGCTACACCTTC. Protein: CASSHSTGQGDYGYTF.

This sequence joins TRBV15 and TRBJ1-2; the D is unclear. This CDR3 comprises 16 residues. The V end was cut by 1 base, the J end by 8 bases, with 20 bases between. From germline, CDR1 is LNHNV and CDR2 YYDKDF (reference sequence). DNA for the CDR3: TGTGCCACCAGCAGAGTCGGAGAAGGGCCCTCGGGGGGCTACACCTTC. It encodes CATSRVGEGPSGGYTF.

DNA of the CDR3: TGCAGTGCTAGAGAGGGTAGCCTGGGGAAAGAGACCCAGTACTTC. Translating it yields CSAREGSLGKETQYF. The gene calls are TRBV20-1 and TRBJ2-5; D unclear. The V gene lost 0 bases and the J gene lost 3 bases, with 14 bases spanning the gap. The germline CDR1 and CDR2 sequences are DFQATT and SNEGSKA (reference sequence). The length of the CDR3 is 15 residues.

The chain has TRBV6-1 and TRBJ1-6; TRBD1 matches at 9 bases. CDR1 is MNHNS, CDR2 SASEGT, per germline. Trimming removed 5 bases from V and 9 bases from J; junction bases left unmatched: 17. This CDR3 has 18 amino acids. The CDR3 DNA is TGTGCCAGCAGTCGGGGGACAGGGATAGGCTCACTGCCTTCACCCCTCCACTTT. Protein: CASSRGTGIGSLPSPLHF.

Details on this clonotype: One end of the junction does not line up with germline, which may come from a read error. The gene calls are TRBV5-1 and TRBJ1-4, with unresolved D. The CDR3 contains 15 residues. Germline values: CDR1 SGHRS, CDR2 YFSETQ. CDR3 nucleotide sequence: TGCGCCAGCAGCTTGAACCTTGCAACTAATCAAAAACTGTTTTTT. Encoded protein: CASSLNLATNQKLFF. The entire variable domain, with the rest obtained from reference TRBV5-1 and TRBJ1-4, is as follows: KAGVTQTPRYLIKTRGQQVTLSCSPISGHRSVSWYQQTPGQGLQFLFEYFSETQRNKGNFPGRFSGRQFSNSRSEMNVSTLELGDSALYLCASSLNLATNQKLFFGSGTQLSVL.

This clonotype has at least ten counts. This sequence joins TRBV6-1 and TRBJ2-7; the match to TRBD2 covers 8 bases. V dropped 7 bases and J dropped 7; count of bases not matched to a gene: 15. Germline CDR1 reads MNHNS; CDR2 reads SASEGT. This CDR3 region has 15 residues. The CDR3 DNA is TGTGCCAGCAAACCCGGCGGGGGGACTGGTTGGGAGCAGTACTTC. Amino acid sequence: CASKPGGGTGWEQYF.

This sequence joins TRBV12-3 or TRBV12-4 and TRBJ2-7; TRBD1 matches 7 bases. The CDR3 sequence is 16 residues long. After removal of 3 bases from V and 5 bases from J, the junction contained 13 bases not matched to a gene. The CDR3 loop is CASSLAVLGQVDEQYF. The CDR3 nucleotides read TGTGCCAGCAGTTTGGCCGTCCTCGGACAGGTGGACGAGCAGTACTTC.

V usage is TRBV3-1 and J usage is TRBJ2-7, with D possibly matching TRBD2 (6 bases). V was pared by 2 bases and J by 6 bases, with 11 bases between. Germline V CDR1 and CDR2: LGHDT, YNNKEL (reference sequence). This CDR3 is built from 13 residues. The CDR3 reads CASSQRTEGEQYF. CDR3 nucleotides: TGTGCCAGCAGCCAAAGGACGGAGGGCGAGCAGTACTTC.

This clonotype was detected only a few times. This rearrangement joins TRBV13 to TRBJ1-2; D possibly corresponds to TRBD1 (6 bases). V was cut by 5 bases and J by 6 bases, with 13 bases left in between. CDR1 and CDR2 from the germline V gene are PRHDT and FYEKMQ (reference sequence). This CDR3 contains 13 residues. CDR3: CASSEDRSDGYTF. The CDR3 DNA follows: TGTGCCAGCAGCGAAGACAGGTCCGATGGCTACACCTTC.

V usage is TRBV7-9 and J usage is TRBJ2-1; tentatively, D is TRBD2 (6 bases). Germline CDR1 is SEHNR and CDR2 is FQNEAQ (reference sequence). CDR3 size: 13 residues. V was pared by 7 bases and J by 4 bases, with 11 bases between. CDR3 region: CASTQTSYNEQFF. CDR3 sequence (DNA): TGTGCCAGCACCCAGACTAGTTACAATGAGCAGTTCTTC.

This chain uses TRBV5-1 with TRBJ2-7; a possible D gene is TRBD1 (6 bases). V was cut by 1 base and J by 6 bases, with 14 bases left in between. Germline assignment: CDR1 SGHRS and CDR2 YFSETQ. CDR3 length: 14 residues. In DNA form, the CDR3 reads TGCGCCAGCAGCTTGAGACAGGACGGCGGCGAGCAGTACTTC. Encoded protein: CASSLRQDGGEQYF.

This clonotype was observed at least ten times. The chain uses TRBV6-2 or TRBV6-3 and TRBJ2-5, with D unclear. CDR3 length equals 13 residues. V lost 6 bases, J lost 2 bases, and 10 bases lay in between. Germline assignment: CDR1 MNHEY and CDR2 SVGEGT. The CDR3 DNA is TGTGCCAGCAGCCCGAAGGTACAAGAGACCCAGTACTTC. It codes for CASSPKVQETQYF.